The 9 T cell receptor beta chains below all came from one sample that was sequenced in a study of cytomegalovirus exposure and HLA in healthy donors. Clones were sequenced by immunoSEQ multiplex PCR, and TCRdb holds only the in-frame ones, with some missing. Counted here are 300,000 to 400,000 clones, roughly 90% occurring once; the ten biggest clones make up roughly 0.8%. Sample: PBMCs. These receptor sequences come from a woman in her late teens or twenties in good health and CMV-seronegative.

V is TRBV28 and J is TRBJ2-3; 9 bases line up with TRBD2. Looked up from germline, CDR1 is MDHEN and CDR2 is SYDVKM. The CDR3 contains 17 residues. J gave up 3 bases and V 2 bases, and 9 bases lay outside the gene matches. This chain's CDR3 is CASSLVGTSGPTDTQYF. DNA of the CDR3: TGTGCCAGCAGTTTAGTCGGAACTAGCGGGCCGACAGATACGCAGTATTTT.

The chain couples TRBV18 to TRBJ1-4; D gene ambiguous. CDR3 length: 14 residues. Trimming removed 3 bases at V and 8 bases at J, with 13 bases between. Germline V gives CDR1 KGHSH, CDR2 LQKENI. The CDR3 nucleotides read TGTGCCAGCTCACCGGACTACTCGGGGGAAAAACTGTTTTTT. Translating it yields CASSPDYSGEKLFF.

The genes are TRBV29-1 and TRBJ1-2; TRBD1 matches 8 bases. The germline gives CDR1 SQVTM, CDR2 ANQGSEA. The junction had 12 bases not matched to a gene; V was cut back by 7 bases and J by 8 bases. The CDR3 is made up of 13 amino acids. DNA of the CDR3: TGCAGCGGGGGCCAATCGGACAGGGTAGGCTACACCTTC. Its protein product is CSGGQSDRVGYTF. Based on the CDR3 plus reference TRBV29-1 and TRBJ1-2, the full variable domain is SAVISQKPSRDICQRGTSLTIQCQVDSQVTMMFWYRQQPGQSLTLIATANQGSEATYESGFVIDKFPISRPNLTFSTLTVSNMSPEDSSIYLCSGGQSDRVGYTFGSGTRLTVV.

Regarding this clone: The same CDR3 is also encoded by other DNA sequences in this sample. The chain joins TRBV9 to TRBJ1-3; 7 nucleotides align to TRBD1. Germline CDR1 reads SGDLS; CDR2 reads YYNGEE. The CDR3 loop spans 16 amino acids. Trimming removed 0 bases from V and 0 bases from J; junction bases left unmatched: 3. CDR3 in DNA: TGTGCCAGCAGCGTAGGGAGGACAGGCTCTGGAAACACCATATATTTT. Protein sequence: CASSVGRTGSGNTIYF.

This clone was recorded a few times. The V call is TRBV28, the J call TRBJ1-2; perhaps TRBD1 as D (5 bases). This CDR3 is built from 13 residues. Looked up from germline, CDR1 is MDHEN and CDR2 is SYDVKM. The V end lost 5 bases, the J end lost 4 bases, and 11 bases lay between the germline ends. The CDR3 DNA reads as TGTGCCAGCAGTGTACAGGTGGTCTATGGCTACACCTTC. Translation: CASSVQVVYGYTF.

This chain connects TRBV5-6 to TRBJ1-2; 7 nucleotides match TRBD1. V lost 0 bases and J lost 1; bases outside the gene matches: 6. The CDR3 loop spans 16 amino acids. The V gene's germline CDR1 is SGHDT and CDR2 YYEEEE. The CDR3, as DNA: TGTGCCAGCAGCTTGGCCGACAGGGAGGATAACTATGGCTACACCTTC. Encoded protein: CASSLADREDNYGYTF.

V usage is TRBV30 and J usage is TRBJ2-7, with 10 bases identical to TRBD2. V was pared by 3 bases and J by 1 base, with 9 bases of the junction left unmatched. The CDR3 consists of 16 residues. The germline CDR1 and CDR2 sequences are GTSNPN and SVGIG (reference sequence). DNA of the CDR3: TGTGCCTGGAGGGGGTCCGGACTAGCGGAGTCCTACGAGCAGTACTTC. Its translation: CAWRGSGLAESYEQYF.

The J gene is TRBJ2-1, the V gene TRBV5-1, with 9 bases fitting TRBD1. The V gene's germline CDR1 is SGHRS and CDR2 YFSETQ. This CDR3 is 15 amino acids long. V was pared by 4 bases and J by 5 bases, with 7 bases of the junction left unmatched. The CDR3 region is CASSITGGFNNEQFF. CDR3 bases: TGCGCCAGCAGCATTACAGGGGGCTTCAACAATGAGCAGTTCTTC.

The rearrangement joins TRBV28 to TRBJ2-1; D possibly corresponds to TRBD2 (6 bases). CDR1 MDHEN and CDR2 SYDVKM come from the germline V gene. Trimming took 4 bases from V and 2 from J, leaving 15 bases between them. This CDR3 spans 16 amino acids. The CDR3 coding sequence is TGTGCCAGCAGTTCGACGACCGGGAGCCCCTACAATGAGCAGTTCTTC. Translated: CASSSTTGSPYNEQFF.